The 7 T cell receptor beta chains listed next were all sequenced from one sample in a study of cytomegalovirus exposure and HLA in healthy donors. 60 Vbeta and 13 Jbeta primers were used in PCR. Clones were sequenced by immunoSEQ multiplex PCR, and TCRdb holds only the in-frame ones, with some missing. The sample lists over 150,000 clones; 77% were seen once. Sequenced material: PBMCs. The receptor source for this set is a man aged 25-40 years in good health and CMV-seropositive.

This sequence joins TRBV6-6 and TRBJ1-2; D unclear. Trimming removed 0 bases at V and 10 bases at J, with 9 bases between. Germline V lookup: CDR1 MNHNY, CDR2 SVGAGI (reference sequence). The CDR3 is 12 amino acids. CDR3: CASSYSPSDYTF. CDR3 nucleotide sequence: TGTGCCAGCAGTTACTCGCCTTCAGACTACACCTTC.

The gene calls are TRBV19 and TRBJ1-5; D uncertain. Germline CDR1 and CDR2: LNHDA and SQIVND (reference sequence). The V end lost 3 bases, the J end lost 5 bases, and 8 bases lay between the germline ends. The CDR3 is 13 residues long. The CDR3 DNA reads TGTGCCAGTAGTATTTTTGGAGATCAGCCCCAGCATTTT. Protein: CASSIFGDQPQHF.

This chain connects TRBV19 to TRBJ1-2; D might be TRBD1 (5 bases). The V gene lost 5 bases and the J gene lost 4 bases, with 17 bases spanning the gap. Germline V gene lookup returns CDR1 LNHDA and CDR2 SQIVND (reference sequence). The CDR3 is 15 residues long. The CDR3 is CASSSAGDGGYGYTF. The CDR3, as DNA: TGTGCCAGTAGTTCGGCGGGGGATGGTGGCTATGGCTACACCTTC.

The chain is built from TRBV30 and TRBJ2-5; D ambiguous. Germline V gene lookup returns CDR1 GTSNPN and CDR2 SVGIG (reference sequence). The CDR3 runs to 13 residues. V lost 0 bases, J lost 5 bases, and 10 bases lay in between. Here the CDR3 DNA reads TGTGCCTGGAGTGTTACGGCCGGGGAGACCCAGTACTTC. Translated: CAWSVTAGETQYF.

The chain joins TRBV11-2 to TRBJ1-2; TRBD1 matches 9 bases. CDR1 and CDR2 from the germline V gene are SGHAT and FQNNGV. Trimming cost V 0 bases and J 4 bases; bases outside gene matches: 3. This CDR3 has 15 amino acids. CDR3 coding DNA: TGTGCCAGCAGCTTAGAGCGGACAGGGGTCTATGGCTACACCTTC. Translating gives CASSLERTGVYGYTF.

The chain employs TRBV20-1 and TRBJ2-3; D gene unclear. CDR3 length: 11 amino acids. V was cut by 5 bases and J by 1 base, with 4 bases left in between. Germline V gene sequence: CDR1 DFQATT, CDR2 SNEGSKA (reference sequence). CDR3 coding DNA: TGCAGTGCTCCGGGCACAGATACGCAGTATTTT. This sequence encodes CSAPGTDTQYF.

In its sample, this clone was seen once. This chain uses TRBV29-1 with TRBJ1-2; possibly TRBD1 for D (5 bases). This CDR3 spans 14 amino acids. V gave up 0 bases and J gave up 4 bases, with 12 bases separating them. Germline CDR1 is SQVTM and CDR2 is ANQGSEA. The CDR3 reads CSVEEVGVGYGYTF. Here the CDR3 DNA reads TGCAGCGTTGAAGAGGTAGGGGTTGGCTATGGCTACACCTTC.